Below are 17 T cell receptor beta chains sequenced from a single sample in a study of blood T cell repertoires in COVID-19. Only in-frame clones appear in the TCRdb table, and some are missing; sequencing was by immunoSEQ multiplex PCR. The sample carries some 530,000 clones, around 85% recorded once. Sequencing was done on a sample of PBMCs or T cells enriched from blood (not recorded which). The receptors shown here come from an older woman who had recovered from COVID-19.

J is TRBJ2-7 and V is TRBV7-2, with 11 bases matching TRBD1. CDR1 and CDR2 (germline): SGHTA, FQGNSA. V lost 5 bases and J lost 4; bases outside the gene matches: 7. CDR3 length equals 15 residues. The CDR3 loop reads CASSRGTGGPYEQYV. The CDR3 DNA reads as TGTGCCAGCAGCCGCGGGACAGGGGGACCTTACGAGCAGTACGTC.

This chain's CDR3 is CASSPGGQVGSPLHF. The CDR3 DNA reads as TGCGCCAGCAGCCCCGGGGGGCAGGTCGGATCACCCCTCCACTTT. The V and J genes are TRBV5-1 and TRBJ1-6; the D gene is possibly TRBD1 (6 bases). Germline CDR1 is SGHRS and CDR2 is YFSETQ. V was trimmed by 4 bases and J by 10 bases, leaving 18 bases between them. This CDR3 comprises 15 residues.

This sequence joins TRBV28 and TRBJ2-7; 7 bases line up with TRBD1. J gave up 3 bases and V 2 bases, and 1 base lay outside the gene matches. This CDR3 region has 13 residues. Germline V lookup: CDR1 MDHEN, CDR2 SYDVKM. CDR3 nucleotides: TGTGCCAGCAGTTTAAGGACAGGCTACGAGCAGTACGTC. Translated, it gives CASSLRTGYEQYV.

This clone is a singleton in its sample. The chain is built from TRBV7-6 and TRBJ2-3; the D gene is possibly TRBD2 (5 bases). V shed 5 bases and J shed 0 bases, with 15 bases lying between them. The CDR3 is made up of 16 amino acids. Germline V CDR1 and CDR2: SGHVS, FNYEAQ. In nucleotides, the CDR3 is TGTGCCAGCAGCCTGGGTTTAGCGCGTAGCACAGATACGCAGTATTTT. Its protein product is CASSLGLARSTDTQYF. The whole variable domain, filled in from reference TRBV7-6 and TRBJ2-3, reads GAGVSQSPRYKVTKRGQDVALRCDPISGHVSLYWYRQALGQGPEFLTYFNYEAQQDKSGLPNDRFSAERPEGSISTLTIQRTEQRDSAMYRCASSLGLARSTDTQYFGPGTRLTVL.

The CDR3 protein is CAISESRVLNQPQHF. For the CDR3, the DNA is TGTGCCATCAGTGAGTCTCGAGTCCTCAATCAGCCCCAGCATTTT. This rearrangement joins TRBV10-3 to TRBJ1-5, with D unresolved. This CDR3 region has 15 residues. V was cut by 0 bases and J by 3 bases, with 9 bases left in between. Germline V gives CDR1 ENHRY, CDR2 SYGVKD.

With regard to this clone: The same CDR3 can be traced to other DNA sequences in this sample. The CDR3 DNA follows: TGTGCCAGCAGCCAGGGAAACACCATATATTTT. Translated: CASSQGNTIYF. V is TRBV6-5 and J is TRBJ1-3; no definite D call. V shed 6 bases and J shed 4 bases, with 4 bases lying between them. The CDR3 consists of 11 residues. Germline values: CDR1 MNHEY, CDR2 SVGAGI.

CDR3: CASNLSWQGYNEQYF. Written as DNA, the CDR3 is TGTGCCAGCAATTTATCGTGGCAGGGGTACAACGAGCAGTACTTC. The chain combines TRBV6-5 with TRBJ2-7; tentatively, D is TRBD1 (6 bases). The CDR3 runs 15 residues. Germline V lookup: CDR1 MNHEY, CDR2 SVGAGI. V was pared by 7 bases and J by 5 bases, with 21 bases between.

This CDR3 reads CASSSAGRRNQPQHF. The CDR3 nucleotides read TGTGCCAGCAGCTCCGCGGGACGGAGAAATCAGCCCCAGCATTTT. The chain recombines TRBV7-9 with TRBJ1-5; D perhaps matches TRBD1 (5 bases). Germline values: CDR1 SEHNR, CDR2 FQNEAQ (reference sequence). The V end lost 4 bases, the J end lost 4 bases, and 14 bases lay between the germline ends. The CDR3 is 15 residues long.

The rearrangement uses TRBV2 and TRBJ1-4; D not resolved. This CDR3 region has 13 residues. The germline V gene has CDR1 SNHLY and CDR2 FYNNEI. V lost 0 bases to trimming and J lost 7 bases, with 6 bases between them. The CDR3 loop is CASSEAAGEKLFF. Written as DNA, the CDR3 is TGTGCCAGCAGTGAAGCGGCAGGTGAAAAACTGTTTTTT.

The chain carries TRBV11-2 and TRBJ2-7; TRBD1 matches 7 bases. Germline V lookup: CDR1 SGHAT, CDR2 FQNNGV. The CDR3 extends over 16 amino acids. V dropped 2 bases and J dropped 4; count of bases not matched to a gene: 11. This CDR3 reads CASSLNRGPMLYEQYF. Here the CDR3 DNA reads TGTGCCAGCAGCTTAAACAGGGGACCGATGTTATACGAGCAGTACTTC.

CDR3 amino acids: CASSPGGGGTEAFF. Here the CDR3 DNA reads TGTGCCAGTAGTCCCGGGGGGGGAGGCACTGAAGCTTTCTTT. The chain combines TRBV19 with TRBJ1-1, with a weak D call TRBD1 (5 bases). From germline, CDR1 is LNHDA and CDR2 SQIVND (reference sequence). CDR3 length equals 14 residues. The V gene lost 5 bases and the J gene lost 4 bases, with 14 bases spanning the gap.

CDR3 in DNA: TGTGCCAGCAGCACCACAGGGGGGCCCTATGGCTACACCTTC. It is translated as CASSTTGGPYGYTF. The V call is TRBV7-2, the J call TRBJ1-2; 8 nucleotides align to TRBD1. The CDR3 runs 14 residues. The germline gives CDR1 SGHTA, CDR2 FQGNSA. V trimming: 5 bases; J trimming: 4 bases; junction bases outside the gene matches: 6.

V usage is TRBV10-1 and J usage is TRBJ1-3; 7 bases line up with TRBD1. The J segment lost 6 bases and the V segment lost 5 bases, leaving 4 bases of the junction unmatched. The CDR3 length is 13 residues. The germline CDR1 and CDR2 sequences are WNHNN and SYGVQD (reference sequence). CDR3 region: CASSRQGENTIYF. In DNA form, the CDR3 reads TGCGCCAGCAGTCGACAGGGAGAAAACACCATATATTTT.

The chain is built from TRBV6-5 and TRBJ2-3, with D perhaps matching TRBD2 (5 bases). The CDR3 has 12 amino acids. Germline V gene lookup returns CDR1 MNHEY and CDR2 SVGAGI. The ends were cut back, 4 bases at V and 5 bases at J, with 7 bases in the middle. The CDR3, as DNA: TGTGCCAGCAGTTCCCGGGGAGATACGCAGTATTTT. Translated, it gives CASSSRGDTQYF.

This clone has just a few counts. The chain is built from TRBV3-1 (or the pseudogene TRBV3-2) and TRBJ1-4; the match to TRBD1 covers 7 bases. The length of the CDR3 is 14 residues. The ends lost 5 bases at V and 2 bases at J; junction bases unmatched: 2. The germline gives CDR1 LGHDT, CDR2 YNNKEL (reference sequence). CDR3 coding DNA: TGTGCCAGCAGCGCCAGGGGGACTAATGAAAAACTGTTTTTT. Protein sequence: CASSARGTNEKLFF.

The chain uses TRBV15 and TRBJ2-3; D call uncertain. The ends were cut back, 4 bases at V and 0 bases at J, with 11 bases in the middle. This CDR3 contains 15 residues. Germline CDR1 is LNHNV and CDR2 is YYDKDF (reference sequence). CDR3 in amino acids: CATSISRASTDTQYF. CDR3 in DNA: TGTGCCACCAGCATCTCTAGAGCTAGCACAGATACGCAGTATTTT.

In this sample, this clone turned up once. The chain uses TRBV3-1 (or the pseudogene TRBV3-2) and TRBJ1-4; D may be TRBD1 (6 bases). V was cut by 8 bases and J by 7 bases, with 14 bases left in between. CDR3 length equals 13 residues. Looked up from germline, CDR1 is LGHDT and CDR2 is YNNKEL (reference sequence). The CDR3 spells CASSWTRGEKLFF. The CDR3 DNA reads TGTGCCAGCTCGTGGACCAGGGGTGAAAAACTGTTTTTT.